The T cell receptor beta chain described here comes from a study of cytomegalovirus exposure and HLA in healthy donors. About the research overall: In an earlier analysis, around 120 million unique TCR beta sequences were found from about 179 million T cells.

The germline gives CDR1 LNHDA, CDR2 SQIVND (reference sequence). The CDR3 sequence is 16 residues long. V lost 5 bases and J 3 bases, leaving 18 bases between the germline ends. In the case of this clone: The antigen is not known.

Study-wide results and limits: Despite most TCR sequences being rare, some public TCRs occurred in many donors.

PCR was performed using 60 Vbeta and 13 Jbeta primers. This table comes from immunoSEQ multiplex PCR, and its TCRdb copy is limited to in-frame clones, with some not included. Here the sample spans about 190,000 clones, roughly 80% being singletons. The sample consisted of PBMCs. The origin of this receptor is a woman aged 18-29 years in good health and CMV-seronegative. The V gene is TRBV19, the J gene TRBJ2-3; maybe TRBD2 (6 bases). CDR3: CASSPRVAGGTDTQYF. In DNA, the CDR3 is TGTGCCAGTAGTCCCCGAGTAGCCGGGGGTACAGATACGCAGTATTTT.